This note documents a single T cell receptor (beta chain) sequence. The CDR3 is 15 amino acids. The ends lost 5 bases at V and 4 bases at J; junction bases unmatched: 3. Per germline, CDR1 MNHEY and CDR2 SMNVEV (reference sequence). This sample stems from a study of blood T cell repertoires in COVID-19. The assay was immunoSEQ multiplex PCR, and TCRdb's table has in-frame clones only and misses some. This sample has about 63,000 clones, with 70% to 80% found just once. This clonotype was sampled from a human donor in a cohort sampled during active COVID-19. This sequence joins TRBV27 and TRBJ2-1; 12 bases match TRBD2. The source material was peripheral blood. CDR3 residues: CASSLGLAGYNEQFF. Written as DNA, the CDR3 is TGTGCCAGCAGTCTCGGACTAGCGGGGTACAATGAGCAGTTCTTC.